This is a list of T cell receptor beta chains from one sample in a study of OX40 agonist ivuxolimab in advanced cancers. The method was immunoSEQ multiplex PCR; TCRdb's version includes in-frame clones alone and lacks a portion of them. The table includes roughly 93,000 clones, under 85% detected once. Specimen: CD4+ or CD8+ T cells sorted from blood, collected in a trial of the OX40 agonist ivuxolimab. These receptors all come from an adult with an advanced solid tumor such as melanoma, head and neck, liver or kidney cancer. Each CDR3 is given with its conserved first and last residue. The D gene is left open where the match is weak. Some rows have no size entry. The others give once, few or many, or a class for an expanded clone.

d_call clone_size j_call v_call cdr3_nt cdr3_aa
. . TRBJ1-3 TRBV7-3 TGTGCCAGCAGCTTAAGTCCCGACTCTGGAAACACCATATATTTT CASSLSPDSGNTIYF
. few TRBJ2-5 TRBV7-2 TGTGCCAGCAGCTTAAGTGGCGGCGGGTTGTACTTC CASSLSGGGLYF
TRBD2 . TRBJ2-1 TRBV7-9 TGTGCCAGCAGCCCGGGACTAGCGTTCGGCAATGAGCAGTTCTTC CASSPGLAFGNEQFF
. . TRBJ2-2 TRBV15 TGTGCCACCAGCACCCTCCCGGGACCCCATCCTTCTAAGCTGTTTTTT CATSTLPGPHPSKLFF
. . TRBJ1-2 TRBV19 TGTGCCAGTAGTCTCGGATCGACCTCCTATGGCTACACCTTC CASSLGSTSYGYTF
. . TRBJ1-4 TRBV19 TGTGCCAGTAGCCCCCAGGGACGTTCAACTAATGAAAAACTGTTTTTT CASSPQGRSTNEKLFF
TRBD1 once TRBJ2-3 TRBV7-2 TGTGCCAGCAGCTACCGGGACAGGGAAACAGATACGCAGTATTTT CASSYRDRETDTQYF
. . TRBJ1-3 TRBV6-6 TGTGCCAGCAGATCTGAGTCGGTCTCTGGAAACACCATATATTTT CASRSESVSGNTIYF
. . TRBJ2-7 TRBV5-5 TGTGCCAGCAGCTTGGGGCCTCCGGGGGTCGAGCAGTACTTC CASSLGPPGVEQYF
. . TRBJ2-2 TRBV7-8 TGTGCCAGCAGCTTAGAAGTCGCAGAGCCCGGGGAGCTGTTTTTT CASSLEVAEPGELFF
. . TRBJ1-1 TRBV5-1 TGCGCCAGCAGCCCCGGATGGGGGGGAAACACTGAAGCTTTCTTT CASSPGWGGNTEAFF
. . TRBJ2-1 TRBV2 TGTGCCAGGAAACAGATCAACTACAATGAGCAGTTCTTC CARKQINYNEQFF
. few TRBJ1-5 TRBV7-8 TGTGCCAGCAGCCGGTTGGCGAATAGCAATCAGCCCCAGCATTTT CASSRLANSNQPQHF
. . TRBJ2-1 TRBV5-6 TGTGCCAGCAGCTTGAGTCAGCCATACAATGAGCAGTTCTTC CASSLSQPYNEQFF
. . TRBJ1-6 TRBV21-1 TGTGCCAGCAGCAAAGTAAGCCGCAGGTCCTATAATTCACCCCTCCACTTT CASSKVSRRSYNSPLHF
. . TRBJ1-1 TRBV19 TGTGCCAGTAGACGCTCAGGGAGGGACACTGAAGCTTTCTTT CASRRSGRDTEAFF
TRBD2 . TRBJ2-3 TRBV7-2 TGTGCCAGCAGCTTCGGGGGGGTCTCAGATACGCAGTATTTT CASSFGGVSDTQYF
TRBD2 . TRBJ2-2 TRBV7-2 TGTGCCAGCAGCTCCCGGGGGACTAGCGGGGGCGCGAACACCGGGGAGCTGTTTTTT CASSSRGTSGGANTGELFF
. . TRBJ2-1 TRBV5-1 TGCGCCAGCAGCTTAGGAGGGAACCCCTACAATGAGCAGTTCTTC CASSLGGNPYNEQFF
. . TRBJ1-5 TRBV7-8 TGTGCCAGCAGCTCCCGACAGGATCAGCCCCAGCATTTT CASSSRQDQPQHF